This passage covers 8 T cell receptor beta chains from one sample sequenced in a study of vaccination and CD4 T cells after COVID-19. Antigens for these TCRs are unknown. Documented treatment: roughly 10-day PBMC culture with coronavirus spike peptide pools or control peptides (ViraFEST assay). Sequencing of DNA taken from cultured CD4+ T cells relied on the Oncomine TCR Beta short-read assay. A single record per CDR3 protein comes from TCRdb applying MiXCR to the PCR reads. The sample lists around 10,000 distinct CDR3 sequences, approximately 46% occurring once. The sample comprised CD4+ T cells from blood, cultured in vitro. Every receptor here comes from a human donor who had recovered from COVID-19.

In its sample, this clonotype was seen a few times. The J gene is TRBJ1-6, the V gene TRBV25-1; D gene ambiguous. The CDR3 loop spans 13 amino acids. Trimming stripped 3 bases from V and 10 bases from J, with 10 bases between. Germline V gene sequence: CDR1 MGHDK, CDR2 SYGVNS. In DNA, the CDR3 is TGTGCCAGCAGTGATCTGGGGAACTCACCCCTCCACTTT. It codes for CASSDLGNSPLHF.

J is TRBJ1-2 and V is TRBV4-3, with 11 bases aligning to TRBD1. Germline trimming cut 4 bases from V and 4 bases from J; bases unmatched to any gene: 2. CDR3 length equals 14 residues. Germline CDR1 is LGHNA and CDR2 is YSLEER. CDR3 in DNA: TGCGCCAGCAGCCCCGGGACAGGGGGCTATGGCTACACCTTC. Translated, it gives CASSPGTGGYGYTF.

The chain carries TRBV2 and TRBJ2-3; no clear D. Germline loops: CDR1 SNHLY, CDR2 FYNNEI. Trimming left V 4 bases short and J 6 bases short, with 5 bases between. The CDR3 is 11 amino acids. DNA for the CDR3: TGTGCCAGCAGTGTATCCGATACGCAGTATTTT. Translation gives CASSVSDTQYF.

This clonotype was picked up a small number of times. In DNA form, the CDR3 reads TGCAGTGCTAGGGGACAGGGGGCGCAGGGTGAAGCTTTCTTT. Residues: CSARGQGAQGEAFF. V gene TRBV20-1 combines with J gene TRBJ1-1, with 12 bases aligning to TRBD1. V was pared by 3 bases and J by 7 bases, with 6 bases of the junction left unmatched. Per germline, CDR1 DFQATT and CDR2 SNEGSKA (reference sequence). The length of the CDR3 is 14 residues.

The chain has TRBV29-1 and TRBJ1-4; the D gene is possibly TRBD1 (5 bases). CDR3 length: 13 amino acids. The V gene's germline CDR1 is SQVTM and CDR2 ANQGSEA. V gave up 3 bases and J gave up 6 bases, with 11 bases separating them. CDR3 in amino acids: CSVEGRGDEKLFF. The CDR3 coding sequence is TGCAGCGTTGAGGGAAGAGGGGATGAAAAACTGTTTTTT.

About this clonotype: A junction boundary mismatches the germline segment, possibly from a read error. The gene calls are TRBV10-3 and TRBJ1-2; 7 bases are a match to TRBD1. The germline V gene encodes CDR1 ENHRY and CDR2 SYGVKD. The length of the CDR3 is 12 residues. Here the CDR3 reads CAMSDGQEGYTF. CDR3 coding DNA: TGTGCCATGAGTGATGGACAGGAAGGCTACACCTTC.

This chain uses TRBV11-3 with TRBJ2-3; D tentatively reads TRBD1 or TRBD2 (6 bases each). The CDR3 contains 15 residues. Per the germline V gene, CDR1 is SGHNT and CDR2 is YENEEA. Between the trimmed V and J ends, which lost 4 bases and 2 bases, there was a span of 13 bases. The CDR3 sequence is CASSSGAPITDTQYF. The CDR3 DNA reads as TGTGCCAGCAGCTCGGGGGCCCCCATCACAGATACGCAGTATTTT.

The table lists this clonotype with a few counts. The rearrangement uses TRBV25-1 and TRBJ2-3; D might be TRBD1 or TRBD2, each matching 6 bases. Germline V lookup: CDR1 MGHDK, CDR2 SYGVNS. V lost 0 bases, J lost 5 bases, and 21 bases lay in between. The CDR3 runs to 18 residues. The CDR3: CASSEYRGASRVGDTQYF. CDR3 in DNA: TGTGCCAGCAGTGAATATAGGGGGGCCTCCCGCGTTGGAGATACGCAGTATTTT.